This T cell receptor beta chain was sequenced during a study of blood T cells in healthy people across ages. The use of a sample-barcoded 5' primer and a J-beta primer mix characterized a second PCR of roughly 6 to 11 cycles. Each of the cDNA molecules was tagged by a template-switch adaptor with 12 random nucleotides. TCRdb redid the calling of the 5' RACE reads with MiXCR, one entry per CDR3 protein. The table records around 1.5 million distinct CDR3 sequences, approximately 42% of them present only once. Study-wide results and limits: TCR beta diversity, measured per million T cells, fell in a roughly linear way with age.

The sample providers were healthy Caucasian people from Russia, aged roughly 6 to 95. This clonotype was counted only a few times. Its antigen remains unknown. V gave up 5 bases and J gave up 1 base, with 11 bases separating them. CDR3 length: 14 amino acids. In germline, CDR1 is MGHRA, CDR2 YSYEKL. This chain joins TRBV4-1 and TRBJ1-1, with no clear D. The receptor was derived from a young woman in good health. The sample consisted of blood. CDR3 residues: CASSKGRGNTEAFF. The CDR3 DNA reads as TGCGCCAGCAGCAAAGGACGGGGGAACACTGAAGCTTTCTTT.